What follows are 22 T cell receptor beta chains derived from one specimen sequenced in a study of blood T cell repertoires in COVID-19. The table came from immunoSEQ multiplex PCR; TCRdb's copy has only in-frame clones and leaves some out. The sample has 75,000 to 80,000 clones, roughly 85% seen once; the top ten hold 40% to 55%. The material sequenced was peripheral blood. These receptors came from a human donor in a cohort sampled during active COVID-19.

CDR3 in amino acids: CASSLGTIYNEQFF. CDR3 nucleotide sequence: TGTGCCAGCAGCTTAGGGACTATATACAATGAGCAGTTCTTC. The V call is TRBV11-3, the J call TRBJ2-1, with D perhaps TRBD2 (6 bases). The V gene's germline CDR1 is SGHNT and CDR2 YENEEA. This CDR3 is built from 14 residues. Deletions cut 1 base from V and 4 bases from J, with 8 bases between.

The chain joins TRBV18 to TRBJ2-5, with D possibly being TRBD1 (6 bases). Germline values: CDR1 KGHSH, CDR2 LQKENI. Trimming took off 3 bases at V and 2 bases at J, with 13 bases between the two ends. The CDR3 length is 15 residues. The CDR3 here is CASSPQTGPQETQYF. The CDR3 bases are TGTGCCAGCTCACCTCAGACAGGCCCACAAGAGACCCAGTACTTC.

This chain uses TRBV7-8 with TRBJ1-2; D is possibly TRBD1 (5 bases). CDR3 length: 14 amino acids. Trimming pared 0 bases from V and 6 bases from J, leaving 11 bases between. Germline V gene lookup returns CDR1 SGHVS and CDR2 FQNEAQ. The CDR3 DNA is TGTGCCAGCAGCTTAGCCCCAGGGTATAATGGCTACACCTTC. Protein product: CASSLAPGYNGYTF.

The chain has TRBV6-2 or TRBV6-3 and TRBJ2-7, with D tentatively TRBD2 (6 bases). The germline V gene encodes CDR1 MNHEY and CDR2 SVGEGT. The CDR3 spans 16 residues. Trimming took 2 bases from V and 3 from J, leaving 17 bases between them. The DNA for the CDR3 is TGTGCCAGCAGTTACCAAAGCGGGCAAGGGTTCTACGAGCAGTACTTC. Its protein is CASSYQSGQGFYEQYF.

The chain links TRBV5-5 to TRBJ2-5; TRBD1 is a possible D gene (6 bases). Germline-derived CDR1 and CDR2 are SGHKS and YYEKEE (reference sequence). The CDR3 loop spans 15 amino acids. V dropped 0 bases and J dropped 2 bases, with 11 bases sitting between them. CDR3 in DNA: TGTGCCAGCAGCTTGGGGCCAGGGGCTCAAGAGACCCAGTACTTC. Protein: CASSLGPGAQETQYF.

The chain combines TRBV14 with TRBJ2-1, with 8 nucleotides matching TRBD2. After removal of 2 bases from V and 1 base from J, the junction contained 1 base not matched to a gene. CDR1 and CDR2 (germline): SGHDN, FVKESK. The CDR3 consists of 15 residues. In nucleotides, the CDR3 is TGTGCCAGCAGCCAAACTAGCGGTTCCTACAATGAGCAGTTCTTC. Translated, it gives CASSQTSGSYNEQFF.

V and J are TRBV5-1 and TRBJ2-7; D unresolved. This CDR3 has 11 amino acids. CDR1 and CDR2 from the germline V gene are SGHRS and YFSETQ. Trimming shortened V by 5 bases and J by 3 bases, and 6 bases separated the two germline ends. As DNA, the CDR3 is TGCGCCAGCAGTCTAGACTACGAGCAGTACTTC. Translating gives CASSLDYEQYF.

This sequence joins TRBV5-6 and TRBJ1-1; 7 bases align to TRBD1. Looked up from germline, CDR1 is SGHDT and CDR2 is YYEEEE. With 6 bases clipped from V and 6 bases from J, the junction kept 8 bases outside the gene matches. The CDR3 is made up of 13 amino acids. CDR3 sequence: CASNRQGSAEAFF. Written as DNA, the CDR3 is TGTGCCAGCAACCGACAGGGAAGTGCTGAAGCTTTCTTT.

This sequence joins TRBV5-4 and TRBJ1-4; D unresolved. Looked up from germline, CDR1 is SGHNT and CDR2 is YYREEE (reference sequence). The CDR3 has 16 residues. Trimming removed 4 bases from V and 0 bases from J, with 13 bases in between. The CDR3 DNA sequence: TGTGCCAGCAGCCCGGGTGGCTCTGCAACTAATGAAAAACTGTTTTTT. Its protein product is CASSPGGSATNEKLFF.

The chain couples TRBV5-1 to TRBJ2-7; maybe TRBD1 (6 bases). V was shortened by 3 bases and J by 5 bases, with 15 bases between the two germline ends. From germline, CDR1 is SGHRS and CDR2 YFSETQ. The CDR3 length is 14 residues. The CDR3 DNA is TGCGCCAGCAGCTCCAGGGGCGAGGTTCACGAGCAGTACTTC. Translated, it gives CASSSRGEVHEQYF.

The rearrangement links TRBV7-2 to TRBJ2-1, with TRBD2 matching over 10 bases. CDR1 and CDR2 from the germline V gene are SGHTA and FQGNSA. V lost 4 bases to trimming and J lost 11 bases; unmatched junction nucleotides: 5. The CDR3 sequence is 13 residues long. This CDR3 reads CASSSSGSRKQFF. The DNA for the CDR3 is TGTGCCAGCAGCTCTAGCGGGAGCAGGAAGCAGTTCTTC.

This clone has just one count. The V and J genes are TRBV3-1 (or the pseudogene TRBV3-2) and TRBJ2-2; 10 bases map to TRBD2. CDR3 size: 15 residues. V gave up 4 bases and J gave up 2 bases; unmatched junction bases: 1. The V gene's germline CDR1 is LGHDT and CDR2 YNNKEL (reference sequence). As DNA, the CDR3 is TGTGCCAGCAGCCTAGCGGGGGGAAACACCGGGGAGCTGTTTTTT. Its translation is CASSLAGGNTGELFF.

This clone was found a few times. This rearrangement joins TRBV19 to TRBJ2-1; maybe TRBD1 (5 bases). This CDR3 is 15 amino acids long. From germline, CDR1 is LNHDA and CDR2 SQIVND (reference sequence). Trimming shortened V by 2 bases and J by 3 bases, and 11 bases separated the two germline ends. The CDR3 DNA follows: TGTGCCAGTAGTATAAAGGGGCCTTACTACAATGAGCAGTTCTTC. It encodes CASSIKGPYYNEQFF.

This clone was seen only once. V and J are TRBV2 and TRBJ2-3; 12 bases line up with TRBD2. The CDR3 is made up of 17 amino acids. J was trimmed by 1 base and V by 3 bases; bases with no gene match: 5. The V gene's germline CDR1 is SNHLY and CDR2 FYNNEI. The chain's CDR3 is CASSERTSGERTDTQYF. CDR3 bases: TGTGCCAGCAGTGAGCGGACTAGCGGGGAACGCACAGATACGCAGTATTTT.

This clone was detected once. The chain couples TRBV5-6 to TRBJ2-2, with D maybe TRBD1 (5 bases). Germline loops: CDR1 SGHDT, CDR2 YYEEEE. V lost 6 bases, J lost 0 bases, and 15 bases lay in between. CDR3 size: 16 residues. The CDR3 is CASTPADTSNTGELFF. DNA of the CDR3: TGTGCCAGCACCCCTGCGGACACCTCGAACACCGGGGAGCTGTTTTTT.

The chain has TRBV18 and TRBJ2-7, with D perhaps TRBD1 (6 bases). The germline V and J ends were trimmed by 4 bases and 3 bases, with 10 bases remaining between them. The CDR3 sequence is 13 residues long. Germline V lookup: CDR1 KGHSH, CDR2 LQKENI. CDR3: CASSQLDSYEQYF. The DNA for the CDR3 is TGTGCCAGCTCACAACTGGACAGCTACGAGCAGTACTTC.

The chain employs TRBV11-2 and TRBJ2-1, with D perhaps TRBD2 (5 bases). Germline-derived CDR1 and CDR2 are SGHAT and FQNNGV. The CDR3 loop spans 15 amino acids. Between the trimmed V and J ends, which lost 1 base and 8 bases, there was a span of 15 bases. The CDR3 here is CASSLGTPTGDEQFF. The CDR3 nucleotides read TGTGCCAGCAGCTTAGGGACGCCAACCGGGGATGAGCAGTTCTTC.

The chain combines TRBV2 with TRBJ1-5; perhaps TRBD1 as D (5 bases). V lost 2 bases to trimming and J lost 7 bases, with 9 bases between them. The CDR3 has 13 amino acids. Germline lookup yields CDR1 SNHLY and CDR2 FYNNEI. The CDR3: CASSERGQQPQHF. CDR3 nucleotide sequence: TGTGCCAGCAGTGAAAGGGGTCAACAGCCCCAGCATTTT.

The chain links TRBV2 to TRBJ2-7, with 10 bases aligning to TRBD1. The CDR3 loop spans 13 amino acids. The germline gives CDR1 SNHLY, CDR2 FYNNEI. V shed 10 bases, J shed 6 bases, and the junction held 9 bases outside the gene matches. CDR3 nucleotide sequence: TGTGCCACCGAAAGGGACAGGGGATTCGAGCAGTACTTC. Amino acid sequence: CATERDRGFEQYF.

The chain carries TRBV7-2 and TRBJ2-1; D gene unclear. The CDR3 has 14 residues. V was clipped by 7 bases and J by 4 bases, with 14 bases between them. CDR1 and CDR2 (germline): SGHTA, FQGNSA. This CDR3 reads CASTPDARYNEQFF. In DNA form, the CDR3 reads TGTGCCAGCACCCCAGACGCTAGGTACAATGAGCAGTTCTTC.

CDR3 sequence reads: CASRRSYEQYF. The CDR3 coding sequence is TGTGCCAGCAGGCGATCCTACGAGCAGTACTTC. The chain couples TRBV6-9 to TRBJ2-7; D gene uncertain. This CDR3 has 11 amino acids. The V and J ends lost 6 bases and 1 base respectively, with 4 bases between them. CDR1 MNHGY and CDR2 SVAAGI come from the germline V gene.

The chain employs TRBV5-4 and TRBJ2-3; a weak D match, TRBD2 (7 bases). The CDR3 runs to 17 residues. Germline CDR1 is SGHNT and CDR2 is YYREEE (reference sequence). V shed 3 bases and J shed 3 bases, with 20 bases lying between them. CDR3 loop: CASSSYLGGPSTDTQYF. The DNA of the CDR3 is TGTGCCAGCAGCTCTTATCTCGGGGGGCCTTCGACAGATACGCAGTATTTT.